This TCR beta chain is drawn from a study of blood T cell repertoires in COVID-19. Study as a whole: The United States, Italy and Spain were the sources of the acute and convalescent COVID-19 samples. T cells, B-cell-depleted T cells, or PBMCs supplied cDNA or gDNA.

The CDR3 is made up of 14 amino acids. Some clones are missing from TCRdb's copy, which holds only in-frame ones; the method was immunoSEQ multiplex PCR. The repertoire holds some 210,000 clones, with roughly four fifths as singletons. The sequence was collected from a woman between 35 and 50 years old with acute or convalescent COVID-19. The chain couples TRBV21-1 to TRBJ2-1; TRBD1 is the table's D call, not checked against the DNA. TRBV21-1 is termed a pseudogene. Sequencing input: peripheral blood. DNA of the CDR3: TGTGCCAGCCCCGGGACAGGGGGACCCAATGAGCAGTTCTTC. Translating it yields CASPGTGGPNEQFF.